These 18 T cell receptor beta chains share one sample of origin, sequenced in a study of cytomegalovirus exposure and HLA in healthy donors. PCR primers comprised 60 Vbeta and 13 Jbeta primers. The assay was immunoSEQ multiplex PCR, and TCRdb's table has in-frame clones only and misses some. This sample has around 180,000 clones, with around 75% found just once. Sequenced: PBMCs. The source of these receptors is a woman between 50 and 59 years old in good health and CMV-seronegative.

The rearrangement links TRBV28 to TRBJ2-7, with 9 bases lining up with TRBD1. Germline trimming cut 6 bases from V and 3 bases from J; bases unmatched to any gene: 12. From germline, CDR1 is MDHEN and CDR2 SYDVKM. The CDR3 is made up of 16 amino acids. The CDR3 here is CASSPSGGQGFYEQYF. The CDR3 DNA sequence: TGTGCCAGCAGCCCCTCCGGGGGACAGGGTTTCTACGAGCAGTACTTC.

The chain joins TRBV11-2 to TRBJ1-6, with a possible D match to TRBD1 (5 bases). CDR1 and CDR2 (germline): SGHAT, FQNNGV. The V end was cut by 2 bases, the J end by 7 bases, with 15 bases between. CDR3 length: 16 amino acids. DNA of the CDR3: TGTGCCAGCAGCTTAAAAGTGGAACAGGACAATTCACCCCTCCACTTT. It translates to CASSLKVEQDNSPLHF.

CDR3 DNA sequence: TGTGCCAGCAGGGACAGGGGATATAGCAATCAGCCCCAGCATTTT. This codes for CASRDRGYSNQPQHF. The rearrangement uses TRBV6-1 and TRBJ1-5, with 9 bases fitting TRBD1. V shed 6 bases and J 0 bases; nucleotides not matched to a gene: 3. CDR1 and CDR2 (germline): MNHNS, SASEGT. This CDR3 is built from 15 residues.

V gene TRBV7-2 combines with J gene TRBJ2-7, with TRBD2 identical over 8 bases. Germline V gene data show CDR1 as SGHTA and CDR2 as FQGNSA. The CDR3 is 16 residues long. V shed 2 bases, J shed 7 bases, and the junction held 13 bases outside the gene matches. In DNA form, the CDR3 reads TGTGCCAGCAGCTTAAAGGGTCGAGCGGGAGCCCGGGAGCAGTACTTC. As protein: CASSLKGRAGAREQYF.

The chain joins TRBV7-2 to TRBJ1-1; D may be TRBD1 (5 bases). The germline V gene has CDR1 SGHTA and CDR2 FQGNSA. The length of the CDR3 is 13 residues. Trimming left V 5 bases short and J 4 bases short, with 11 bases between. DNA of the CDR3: TGTGCCAGCAGCCCCGGGGGGGGCACTGAAGCTTTCTTT. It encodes CASSPGGGTEAFF. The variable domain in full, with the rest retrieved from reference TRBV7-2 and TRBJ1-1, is GAGVSQSPSNKVTEKGKDVELRCDPISGHTALYWYRQSLGQGLEFLIYFQGNSAPDKSGLPSDRFSAERTGGSVSTLTIQRTQQEDSAVYLCASSPGGGTEAFFGQGTRLTVV.

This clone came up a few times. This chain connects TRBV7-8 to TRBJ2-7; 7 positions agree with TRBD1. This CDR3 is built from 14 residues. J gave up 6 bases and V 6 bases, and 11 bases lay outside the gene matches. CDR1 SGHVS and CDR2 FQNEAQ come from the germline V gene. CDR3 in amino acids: CASRNSGGGLEQYF. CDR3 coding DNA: TGTGCCAGCAGGAATTCAGGGGGTGGTCTCGAGCAGTACTTC.

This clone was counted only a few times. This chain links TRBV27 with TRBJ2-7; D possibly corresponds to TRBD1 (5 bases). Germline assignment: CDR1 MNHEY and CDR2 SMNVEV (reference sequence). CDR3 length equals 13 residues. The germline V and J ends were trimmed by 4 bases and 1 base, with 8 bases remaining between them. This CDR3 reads CASSYTGSYEQYF. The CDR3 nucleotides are TGTGCCAGCAGTTATACAGGTTCCTACGAGCAGTACTTC.

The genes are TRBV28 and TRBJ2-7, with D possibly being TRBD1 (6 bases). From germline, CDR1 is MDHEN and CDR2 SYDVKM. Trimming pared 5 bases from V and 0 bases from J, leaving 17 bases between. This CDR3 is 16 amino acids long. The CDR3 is CASSTPGQGSSYEQYF. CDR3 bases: TGTGCCAGCAGTACCCCCGGGCAGGGGAGCTCCTACGAGCAGTACTTC. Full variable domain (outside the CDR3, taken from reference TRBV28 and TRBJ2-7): DVKVTQSSRYLVKRTGEKVFLECVQDMDHENMFWYRQDPGLGLRLIYFSYDVKMKEKGDIPEGYSVSREKKERFSLILESASTNQTSMYLCASSTPGQGSSYEQYFGPGTRLTVT.

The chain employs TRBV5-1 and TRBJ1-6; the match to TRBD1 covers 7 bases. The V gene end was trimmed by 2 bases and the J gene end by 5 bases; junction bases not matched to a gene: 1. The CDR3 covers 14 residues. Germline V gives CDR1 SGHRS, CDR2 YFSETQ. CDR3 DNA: TGCGCCAGCAGCTTCGGACAGGATAATTCACCCCTCCACTTT. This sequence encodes CASSFGQDNSPLHF.

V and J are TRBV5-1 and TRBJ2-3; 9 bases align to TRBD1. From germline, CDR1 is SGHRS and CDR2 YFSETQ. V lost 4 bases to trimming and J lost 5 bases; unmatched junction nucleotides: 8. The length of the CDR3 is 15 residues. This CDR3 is CASSRPGQGRDTQYF. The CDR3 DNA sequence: TGCGCCAGCAGCCGCCCGGGACAGGGTAGAGATACGCAGTATTTT.

The CDR3 loop reads CASSPAGRYSGNTIYF. The CDR3 coding sequence is TGTGCCAGCAGTCCGGCGGGACGTTACTCTGGAAACACCATATATTTT. The chain has TRBV7-9 and TRBJ1-3; TRBD1 might be the D (5 bases). This CDR3 is built from 16 residues. The ends were cut back, 6 bases at V and 0 bases at J, with 15 bases in the middle. Germline V lookup: CDR1 SEHNR, CDR2 FQNEAQ (reference sequence).

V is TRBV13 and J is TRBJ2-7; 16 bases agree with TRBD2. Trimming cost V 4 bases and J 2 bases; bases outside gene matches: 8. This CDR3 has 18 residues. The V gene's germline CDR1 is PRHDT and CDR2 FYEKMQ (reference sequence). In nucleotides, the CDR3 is TGTGCCAGCAGCTCGGGACTAGCGGGGGGGCAACAAGCCTACGAGCAGTACTTC. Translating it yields CASSSGLAGGQQAYEQYF.

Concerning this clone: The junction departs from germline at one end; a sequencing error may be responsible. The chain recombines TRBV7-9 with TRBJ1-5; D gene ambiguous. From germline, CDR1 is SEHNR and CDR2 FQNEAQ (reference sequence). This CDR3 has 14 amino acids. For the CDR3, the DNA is TGTTCCAGCAGCCCCGCGGCGGCAAATCAGCCCCAGCATTTT. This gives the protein CSSSPAAANQPQHF.

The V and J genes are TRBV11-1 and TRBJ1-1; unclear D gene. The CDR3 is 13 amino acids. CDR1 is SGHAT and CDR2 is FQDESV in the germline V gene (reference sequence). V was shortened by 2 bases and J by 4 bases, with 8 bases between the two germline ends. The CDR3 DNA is TGTGCCAGCAGCTTAATTGCCGGCACTGAAGCTTTCTTT. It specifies CASSLIAGTEAFF.

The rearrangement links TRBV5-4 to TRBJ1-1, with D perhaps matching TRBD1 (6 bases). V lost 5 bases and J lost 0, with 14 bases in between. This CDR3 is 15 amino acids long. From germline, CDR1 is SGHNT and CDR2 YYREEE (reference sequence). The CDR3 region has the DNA TGTGCCAGCAGAGGGGGGGGCCCGGTGAACACTGAAGCTTTCTTT. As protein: CASRGGGPVNTEAFF.

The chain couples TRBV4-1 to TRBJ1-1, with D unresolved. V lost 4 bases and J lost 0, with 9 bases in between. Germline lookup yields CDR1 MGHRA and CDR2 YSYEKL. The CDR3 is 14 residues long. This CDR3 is CASSLLGLNTEAFF. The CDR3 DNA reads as TGCGCCAGCAGCCTCCTAGGTTTGAACACTGAAGCTTTCTTT.

The CDR3 DNA sequence: TGTGCCAGCAGCTCGACAGAGATCACTGAAGCTTTCTTT. Amino acids: CASSSTEITEAFF. The rearrangement uses TRBV28 and TRBJ1-1; weak D call: TRBD1 (5 bases). The CDR3 length is 13 residues. The germline V gene encodes CDR1 MDHEN and CDR2 SYDVKM. Deletions cut 6 bases from V and 4 bases from J, with 12 bases between.

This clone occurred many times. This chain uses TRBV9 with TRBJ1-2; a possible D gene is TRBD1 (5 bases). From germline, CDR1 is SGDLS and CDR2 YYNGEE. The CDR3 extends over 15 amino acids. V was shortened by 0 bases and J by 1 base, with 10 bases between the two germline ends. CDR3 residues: CASSVEGDSNYGYTF. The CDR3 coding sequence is TGTGCCAGCAGCGTAGAGGGCGACAGTAACTATGGCTACACCTTC.